Following are 26 T cell receptor beta chains from one sample sequenced in a study of OX40 agonist ivuxolimab in advanced cancers. Clones were read by immunoSEQ multiplex PCR, and TCRdb kept only the in-frame ones, dropping some. The table lists 70,000 or so clones, around 87% of them singletons. Here the sequenced sample was CD4+ or CD8+ T cells sorted from blood, taken in a trial of the OX40 agonist ivuxolimab. The receptors come from an adult with an advanced solid tumor such as melanoma, head and neck, liver or kidney cancer.

The DNA of the CDR3 is TGTGCCAGCAGTCGATTCTCTGGCAATGAGCAGTTCTTC. It specifies CASSRFSGNEQFF. The chain has TRBV2 and TRBJ2-1; no clear D gene. Trimming cost V 5 bases and J 6 bases, with 11 bases left between them. The germline V gene encodes CDR1 SNHLY and CDR2 FYNNEI. There are 13 residues in the CDR3.

This rearrangement joins TRBV19 to TRBJ2-1; D unclear. Trimming pared 0 bases from V and 11 bases from J, leaving 17 bases between. From germline, CDR1 is LNHDA and CDR2 SQIVND (reference sequence). The length of the CDR3 is 15 residues. The CDR3 region has the DNA TGTGCCAGTAGTATAGATCTCCGGTCCGGAGTCAAGCAGTTCTTC. Translation gives CASSIDLRSGVKQFF.

A note on this clone: Other DNA sequences within the sample encode an identical CDR3. V and J are TRBV28 and TRBJ2-5; no firm D call. Germline V lookup: CDR1 MDHEN, CDR2 SYDVKM. This CDR3 comprises 11 residues. V was pared by 6 bases and J by 2 bases, with 4 bases between. CDR3 bases: TGTGCCAGCAGGGATCAAGAGACCCAGTACTTC. This translates into CASRDQETQYF.

The chain joins TRBV25-1 to TRBJ2-7; perhaps TRBD1 as D (6 bases). Trimming cost V 8 bases and J 0 bases, with 11 bases left between them. Germline loops: CDR1 MGHDK, CDR2 SYGVNS. The CDR3 has 13 residues. CDR3 sequence: CASRTDPSYEQYF. The CDR3 nucleotides read TGTGCCAGCCGGACAGATCCCTCCTACGAGCAGTACTTC.

This clone has a handful of counts. The chain employs TRBV19 and TRBJ2-7; 7 nucleotides match TRBD2. CDR1 and CDR2 (germline): LNHDA, SQIVND (reference sequence). The J segment lost 2 bases and the V segment lost 10 bases, leaving 11 bases of the junction unmatched. This CDR3 is 14 amino acids long. The CDR3 sequence is CATKRGGDTYEQYF. In DNA, the CDR3 is TGTGCCACTAAGCGGGGAGGGGATACCTACGAGCAGTACTTC.

The chain recombines TRBV29-1 with TRBJ1-4; a weak D match, TRBD1 (5 bases). The CDR3 has 14 residues. Per the germline V gene, CDR1 is SQVTM and CDR2 is ANQGSEA. Trimming removed 7 bases from V and 0 bases from J, with 12 bases in between. The CDR3 reads CSAGGSSTNEKLFF. Here the CDR3 DNA reads TGCAGCGCGGGGGGGAGCTCAACTAATGAAAAACTGTTTTTT.

The V and J genes are TRBV4-2 and TRBJ1-3; no reliable D call. The length of the CDR3 is 12 residues. Trimming removed 6 bases at V and 4 bases at J, with 7 bases between. Per the germline V gene, CDR1 is LGHNA and CDR2 is YNFKEQ. The CDR3 nucleotides are TGTGCCAGCAGGGATCAGGGAAACACCATATATTTT. The encoded protein is CASRDQGNTIYF.

This clone was observed a single time. The V and J genes are TRBV7-2 and TRBJ1-5; D not certain. Trimming took off 1 base at V and 3 bases at J, with 10 bases between the two ends. The CDR3 covers 15 residues. The germline V gene has CDR1 SGHTA and CDR2 FQGNSA. The CDR3 loop reads CASSLVGSLNQPQHF. The CDR3 region has the DNA TGTGCCAGCAGCTTAGTAGGGAGCCTCAATCAGCCCCAGCATTTT.

This clone was recorded only once. This sequence joins TRBV7-3 and TRBJ2-2; D is perhaps TRBD2 (6 bases). Per germline, CDR1 SGHTA and CDR2 FQGTGA. The CDR3 totals 13 residues. Trimming cost V 4 bases and J 6 bases, with 9 bases left between them. CDR3 protein: CASSSSSAGELFF. The CDR3 DNA follows: TGTGCCAGCAGCTCCTCTAGCGCCGGGGAGCTGTTTTTT.

The gene calls are TRBV27 and TRBJ2-1; 13 bases map to TRBD2. The junction had 9 bases not matched to a gene; V was cut back by 6 bases and J by 7 bases. This CDR3 has 16 residues. Germline CDR1 reads MNHEY; CDR2 reads SMNVEV (reference sequence). In DNA, the CDR3 is TGTGCCAGCAGGGGACGGACTAGCGGGAGTAATAATGAGCAGTTCTTC. The encoded protein is CASRGRTSGSNNEQFF.

The chain is built from TRBV18 and TRBJ2-7; perhaps TRBD1 as D (7 bases). V lost 3 bases, J lost 2 bases, and 14 bases lay in between. The CDR3 is made up of 15 amino acids. CDR1 is KGHSH and CDR2 is LQKENI in the germline V gene. CDR3 DNA sequence: TGTGCCAGCTCACCGGTCCAGGGGGGAGCCTACGAGCAGTACTTC. This sequence encodes CASSPVQGGAYEQYF.

This chain links TRBV7-2 with TRBJ2-1, with no clear D. This CDR3 region has 12 residues. Trimming stripped 5 bases from V and 2 bases from J, with 4 bases between. Looked up from germline, CDR1 is SGHTA and CDR2 is FQGNSA. The CDR3, as DNA: TGTGCCAGCAGCCCGGCCTACAATGAGCAGTTCTTC. This encodes CASSPAYNEQFF.

This chain connects TRBV2 to TRBJ1-3, with a weak D call TRBD1 (5 bases). Per germline, CDR1 SNHLY and CDR2 FYNNEI. This CDR3 has 15 residues. V was pared by 6 bases and J by 2 bases, with 14 bases between. The CDR3 protein is CASRTQGLTGNTIYF. The CDR3 DNA is TGTGCCAGCAGGACCCAGGGTCTCACTGGAAACACCATATATTTT.

This rearrangement joins TRBV5-1 to TRBJ2-7, with 9 bases aligning to TRBD1. J gave up 2 bases and V 1 base, and 4 bases lay outside the gene matches. The germline V gene encodes CDR1 SGHRS and CDR2 YFSETQ. The CDR3 spans 15 residues. This CDR3 reads CASSLLRDRAYEQYF. The CDR3 DNA is TGCGCCAGCAGCTTGCTCCGGGACAGGGCCTACGAGCAGTACTTC.

This clone showed up just once. The V gene is TRBV5-4, the J gene TRBJ2-5, with unresolved D. Germline CDR1 and CDR2: SGHNT and YYREEE (reference sequence). The CDR3 extends over 15 amino acids. Deletions cut 5 bases from V and 1 base from J, with 15 bases between. CDR3 DNA: TGTGCCAGCAGTTTAAGCCCTAGGGCCCAAGAGACCCAGTACTTC. Its protein is CASSLSPRAQETQYF.

The chain carries TRBV6-5 and TRBJ2-1, with TRBD2 as a possible D gene (6 bases). The germline CDR1 and CDR2 sequences are MNHEY and SVGAGI. Trimming shortened V by 6 bases and J by 9 bases, and 12 bases separated the two germline ends. This CDR3 is 12 amino acids long. The CDR3 reads CASRRRDSEQFF. CDR3 nucleotide sequence: TGTGCCAGCAGACGCCGGGACTCTGAGCAGTTCTTC.

The chain combines TRBV7-2 with TRBJ2-1; 9 nucleotides line up with TRBD2. Germline V gives CDR1 SGHTA, CDR2 FQGNSA. CDR3 size: 13 residues. The junction had 4 bases not matched to a gene; V was cut back by 8 bases and J by 5 bases. Written as DNA, the CDR3 is TGTGCCAGCCGCGGGGGGGGGAACAATGAGCAGTTCTTC. This gives the protein CASRGGGNNEQFF.

The chain is built from TRBV7-2 and TRBJ2-1; D uncertain. V lost 5 bases, J lost 7 bases, and 9 bases lay in between. Germline CDR1 SGHTA, CDR2 FQGNSA. The CDR3 has 12 residues. The CDR3 DNA is TGTGCCAGCAGCGCCCATGGGAATGAGCAGTTCTTC. Encoded protein: CASSAHGNEQFF.

The V gene is TRBV7-2, the J gene TRBJ2-7, with 9 bases aligning to TRBD1. The CDR3 spans 16 residues. Germline V gives CDR1 SGHTA, CDR2 FQGNSA. With V trimmed by 5 bases and J by 4 bases, 12 bases remained unmatched. DNA for the CDR3: TGTGCCAGCAGCCCCACGGGGGACAGGGCACGGTACGAGCAGTACTTC. Amino acids: CASSPTGDRARYEQYF.

The chain links TRBV11-3 to TRBJ2-7; D gene uncertain. CDR1 is SGHNT and CDR2 is YENEEA in the germline V gene. This CDR3 contains 14 residues. With 0 bases removed from V and 6 bases from J, the gap between germline ends came to 12 bases. The CDR3 protein is CASSLDLRVGEQYF. Written as DNA, the CDR3 is TGTGCCAGCAGCTTAGATCTGCGTGTAGGCGAGCAGTACTTC.

The V call is TRBV15, the J call TRBJ2-5; D call uncertain. V dropped 1 base and J dropped 3 bases, with 6 bases sitting between them. The germline gives CDR1 LNHNV, CDR2 YYDKDF (reference sequence). The CDR3 runs 13 residues. CDR3: CATSRGREETQYF. The CDR3 DNA reads TGTGCCACCAGCAGAGGCAGAGAAGAGACCCAGTACTTC.

The V call is TRBV28, the J call TRBJ2-6, with D uncertain. In germline, CDR1 is MDHEN, CDR2 SYDVKM. This CDR3 has 15 residues. V gave up 6 bases and J gave up 1 base, with 10 bases separating them. CDR3: CASRHTRSGANVLTF. CDR3 sequence (DNA): TGTGCCAGCAGACACACCCGATCTGGGGCCAACGTCCTGACTTTC.

The CDR3 is CATAGSGIPSSYNEQFF. In nucleotides, the CDR3 is TGCGCCACAGCGGGGAGCGGGATCCCTAGCTCCTACAATGAGCAGTTCTTC. The rearrangement links TRBV4-3 to TRBJ2-1; TRBD2 matches 7 bases. The length of the CDR3 is 17 residues. CDR1 LGHNA and CDR2 YSLEER come from the germline V gene. After removal of 10 bases from V and 0 bases from J, the junction contained 15 bases not matched to a gene.

This chain connects TRBV7-2 to TRBJ1-1; a weak D match, TRBD1 (6 bases). Germline assignment: CDR1 SGHTA and CDR2 FQGNSA. CDR3 length: 16 amino acids. The V gene lost 5 bases and the J gene lost 3 bases, with 19 bases spanning the gap. For the CDR3, the DNA is TGTGCCAGCAGCCCAAGAGAGGGGGTCTGGGACACTGAAGCTTTCTTT. It is translated as CASSPREGVWDTEAFF.

V is TRBV11-2 and J is TRBJ2-5; D is uncertain. Looked up from germline, CDR1 is SGHAT and CDR2 is FQNNGV. The CDR3 is 16 residues long. V lost 0 bases to trimming and J lost 4 bases, with 15 bases between them. The CDR3 sequence: CASSLDGRLWSETQYF. The CDR3 region has the DNA TGTGCCAGCAGCTTAGACGGACGCCTTTGGTCAGAGACCCAGTACTTC.

The chain combines TRBV5-5 with TRBJ2-2; D may match TRBD1 or TRBD2 (6 bases each). Trimming stripped 4 bases from V and 7 bases from J, with 14 bases between. Germline V gene lookup returns CDR1 SGHKS and CDR2 YYEKEE (reference sequence). The CDR3 contains 14 residues. CDR3 amino acids: CASSRDGGFGELFF. CDR3 nucleotides: TGTGCCAGCAGCCGGGACGGGGGCTTCGGGGAGCTGTTTTTT.